This T cell receptor (beta chain) was sequenced during a study of CD8 T cells in ankylosing spondylitis. The study's findings and limits: Made up of eight highly homologous variants, a TCR beta motif appeared characteristic of ankylosing spondylitis blood.

Of note for this clonotype: Its antigen is unidentified.

Using quantitative 5'-RACE with molecular barcodes, the authors made TCR beta libraries. TCRdb analysed the 5' RACE reads with MiXCR anew, one entry per CDR3 protein. The sample includes about 89,000 distinct CDR3 sequences, around 25% seen only once; the top ten take less than 60%. The CDR3 length is 14 residues. The germline CDR1 and CDR2 sequences are LGHDT and YNNKEL (reference sequence). The V end lost 4 bases, the J end lost 5 bases, and 12 bases lay between the germline ends. The TCR originated in a male donor with ankylosing spondylitis or in good health (not recorded which). The V and J genes are TRBV3-1 and TRBJ1-5; D unclear. Sequenced: blood, either unsorted or a sorted T cell fraction (not recorded which). The CDR3 nucleotides read TGTGCCAGCAGCCCTTTGGTCGGCGATCAGCCCCAGCATTTT. It codes for CASSPLVGDQPQHF.